The rows below give T cell receptor beta chains drawn from one sample of a study of blood T cell repertoires in COVID-19. Repertoires were generated with immunoSEQ multiplex PCR, while TCRdb's copy carries only in-frame clones and drops some. The profile shows some 400,000 clones, over 75% of them singletons. The sequenced sample consisted of peripheral blood. The receptors stem from a woman in her twenties or thirties with COVID-19, enrolled during active disease. Each CDR3 is given with its conserved first and last residue. A D gene is named only where the DNA matches it firmly.

V	D	J	CDR3
TRBV19	TRBD2	TRBJ2-3	CASSPSGITDTQYF
TRBV3-1/TRBV3-2	NA	TRBJ1-3	CASSHRSAGAIYF
TRBV7-9	NA	TRBJ1-1	CASSLGDSLQAFF
TRBV5-1	TRBD1	TRBJ1-1	CASSLTGTANTEAFF
TRBV6-4	TRBD2	TRBJ2-2	CASSVQAGLSSGELFF
TRBV30	NA	TRBJ1-5	CAWSASGEQPQHF
TRBV28	NA	TRBJ1-1	CASRQGKAFF
TRBV4-1	TRBD1	TRBJ1-2	CASSQVAGGQPGYTF
TRBV5-1	TRBD2	TRBJ2-2	CASGTSGTSGTGELFF
TRBV10-1	TRBD2	TRBJ2-1	CASRGTSSNEQFF
TRBV19	NA	TRBJ2-1	CASSTQTGPVVYNEQFF
TRBV30	TRBD2	TRBJ2-5	CAWSTSGRETQYF
TRBV28	TRBD2	TRBJ2-7	CASSRLAAYEQYF
TRBV25-1	NA	TRBJ2-7	CASSDTASWEQYF
TRBV7-9	TRBD1	TRBJ2-1	CASRPGQGPNEQFF
TRBV7-8	NA	TRBJ1-6	CASSVDRYNSPLHF
TRBV9	TRBD2	TRBJ2-5	CASSAGTSGSPETQYF
TRBV2	TRBD2	TRBJ2-7	CASSPLAGRSYEQYF
TRBV7-9	TRBD1	TRBJ1-2	CASSPTGNGYTF
TRBV24-1	NA	TRBJ2-2	CATSDYSFSNTGELFF
TRBV4-1	NA	TRBJ2-2	CASSQDGGRTRTGELFF
TRBV6-5	TRBD1	TRBJ1-2	CASSWTGLYGYTF
TRBV5-8	NA	TRBJ2-7	CASTRRGGYEQYF
TRBV19	TRBD2	TRBJ2-1	CASSFGLAVYEQFF
TRBV19	NA	TRBJ1-1	CASSIGRGGTDTEAFF
TRBV2	NA	TRBJ2-7	CASVDSTYEQYF
TRBV28	NA	TRBJ1-5	CAGEPGYNQPQHF
TRBV5-5	NA	TRBJ1-4	CASSFSSQGQYEKLFF
TRBV5-4	NA	TRBJ2-1	CASSRGYEQFF
TRBV10-3	TRBD2	TRBJ2-3	CAITISGGGPDTQYF
TRBV30	NA	TRBJ1-2	CAFSRQVNGYTF
TRBV10-3	TRBD2	TRBJ2-3	CAISEPGLARSTDTQYF
TRBV24-1	TRBD2	TRBJ2-7	CATSDSWREPYEQYF
TRBV6-1	NA	TRBJ2-7	CASSEEGYEQYF
TRBV4-1	NA	TRBJ1-1	CASSQQPSRTEAFF
TRBV7-9	TRBD1	TRBJ2-2	CASSSRDRGPGELFF
TRBV5-1	TRBD2	TRBJ2-1	CASSLQAGGYNEQFF
TRBV10-3	TRBD2	TRBJ2-3	CAISPGTSGLPGGTDTQYF
TRBV18	TRBD1	TRBJ2-3	CASSQLGTGVGDTQYF
TRBV7-2	NA	TRBJ1-1	CASSLRGIAEAFF
TRBV28	TRBD1	TRBJ2-2	CASKLGTGGAGELFF